Listed below are T cell receptor beta chains from one sample, sequenced in a study of blood T cell repertoires in COVID-19. TCRdb's table, derived via immunoSEQ multiplex PCR, lists solely in-frame clones and lacks some. The table has roughly 100,000 clones, 75% to 85% seen once; the top ten hold under 20%. The material sequenced was peripheral blood. These TCRs come from a human donor in a cohort sampled during active COVID-19. The CDR3 runs from the conserved cysteine through the conserved F or W. The D gene is left open where the match is weak. The size entry is marked missing in some rows and otherwise reads once, few, many or a size class.

>.|TRBV12-3/TRBV12-4|13|TRBJ2-7|.
CASSPRVSGEQYF
TGTGCCAGCAGCCCTCGAGTCTCCGGGGAGCAGTACTTC
>once|TRBV28|15|TRBJ2-6|.
CASSLPRAGANVLTF
TGTGCCAGCAGCCTGCCCAGGGCTGGGGCCAACGTCCTGACTTTC
>.|TRBV5-1|13|TRBJ2-7|TRBD1
CASSPTGFHEQYF
TGCGCCAGCAGCCCGACAGGGTTCCACGAGCAGTACTTC
>once|TRBV11-2|13|TRBJ2-7|.
CASSFTFSYEQYF
TGTGCCAGCAGCTTCACCTTCAGCTACGAGCAGTACTTC
>.|TRBV9|12|TRBJ1-2|TRBD1
CASGTGPYGYTF
TGTGCCAGCGGGACAGGGCCCTATGGCTACACCTTC
>.|TRBV27|15|TRBJ2-3|.
CASSLRGRGTDTQYF
TGTGCCAGCAGTTTAAGGGGTAGGGGCACAGATACGCAGTATTTT
>.|TRBV7-2|13|TRBJ1-1|.
CASSRGLPYEAFF
TGTGCCAGCAGCCGTGGACTCCCTTATGAAGCTTTCTTT
>.|TRBV9|14|TRBJ1-3|.
CASSVHTSGNTIYF
TGTGCCAGCAGCGTACACACCTCTGGAAACACCATATATTTT
>.|TRBV5-6|12|TRBJ2-3|.
CASSLYINTQYF
TGTGCCAGCAGCTTATATATAAATACGCAGTATTTT
>.|TRBV5-1|16|TRBJ2-1|.
CASSWSGTPGANEQFF
TGCGCCAGCAGCTGGTCCGGGACACCAGGGGCCAATGAGCAGTTCTTC
>.|TRBV6-5|14|TRBJ2-7|TRBD1
CASADRMSSYEQYF
TGTGCCAGTGCGGACAGGATGAGCTCCTACGAGCAGTACTTC
>.|TRBV5-1|16|TRBJ2-2|.
CASSLEWSGNTGELFF
TGCGCCAGCAGCTTGGAATGGTCGGGGAACACCGGGGAGCTGTTTTTT
>.|TRBV7-9|14|TRBJ2-5|TRBD1
CASSYRTGVETQYF
TGTGCCAGCAGCTACCGGACAGGGGTGGAGACCCAGTACTTC
>.|TRBV28|14|TRBJ2-7|.
CASSILKGLHEQYF
TGTGCCAGCAGCATACTTAAGGGGCTTCACGAGCAGTACTTC
>.|TRBV5-1|14|TRBJ1-5|.
CASSLGQPNQPQHF
TGCGCCAGCAGCTTGGGACAGCCCAATCAGCCCCAGCATTTT
>.|TRBV7-2|13|TRBJ1-1|.
CASSLNWNTEAFF
TGTGCCAGCAGCTTAAACTGGAACACTGAAGCTTTCTTT
>.|TRBV20-1|11|TRBJ2-1|.
CSASTATLQFF
TGCAGTGCTTCAACAGCCACCCTGCAGTTCTTC